A selection of T cell receptor beta chains follows, all from one sample in a study of shared clonotypes between healthy human individuals. Profiled with immunoSEQ multiplex PCR; TCRdb holds only in-frame clones, not every one. This sample has about 2.1 million clones, with around 93% found just once. The sample taken for sequencing was naive CD8+ T cells from PBMCs. The receptors originated from a young man in good health. Some clones in this sample may be carry-over from other donors' samples. CDR3s include the opening cysteine and the closing phenylalanine or tryptophan. A D gene is named only where the DNA matches it firmly. Clone size is stated in some rows and not others, as once, few, many or a class when expanded.

>once|15|TRBV4-1|TRBJ1-5|TRBD1
TGCGCCAGCAGCCCCGGACAGGCGGACAATCAGCCCCAGCATTTT
CASSPGQADNQPQHF
>NA|15|TRBV7-8|TRBJ2-7|NA
TGTGCCAGCAGCTCTTACTCGACTAGCTCCTACGAGCAGTACTTC
CASSSYSTSSYEQYF
>NA|16|TRBV7-6|TRBJ2-2|TRBD2
TGTGCCAGCAGCTTGGGACTAGCGGGAGTCGACGGGGAGCTGTTTTTT
CASSLGLAGVDGELFF
>NA|16|TRBV15|TRBJ2-2|NA
TGTGCCACCAGCAGAGACGAGGGGTCGAGTGCCGGGGAGCTGTTTTTT
CATSRDEGSSAGELFF
>few|14|TRBV28|TRBJ1-5|TRBD1
TGTGCCAGCAGTGAGGGGACAGGGGGACAGCCCCAGCATTTT
CASSEGTGGQPQHF
>NA|16|TRBV6-6|TRBJ2-3|TRBD2
TGTGCCAGCAGTAACCTTATAGCGGGACTCACAGATACGCAGTATTTT
CASSNLIAGLTDTQYF
>NA|16|TRBV7-9|TRBJ1-2|NA
TGTGCCAGCAGCTTAGATCGTGAGGCGCTTTCATATGGCTACACCTTC
CASSLDREALSYGYTF
>NA|16|TRBV27|TRBJ1-1|NA
TGTGCCAGCAGTTTATACGGGGCAGGGGAGGACACTGAAGCTTTCTTT
CASSLYGAGEDTEAFF
>NA|13|TRBV19|TRBJ1-2|NA
TGTGCCAGTAGTATAAAAAACGGCTATGGCTACACCTTC
CASSIKNGYGYTF
>NA|11|TRBV29-1|TRBJ2-4|NA
TGCAGCGTCCCCAGCAGAGGGGATCAGTACTTC
CSVPSRGDQYF
>NA|15|TRBV28|TRBJ2-1|TRBD2
TGTGCCAGCACCCCAGCGGGAGGTGGCTACAATGAGCAGTTCTTC
CASTPAGGGYNEQFF
>NA|13|TRBV28|TRBJ2-2|NA
TGTGCCAGCAGCCCGGGGGAGGCCGGGGAGCTGTTTTTT
CASSPGEAGELFF
>NA|16|TRBV27|TRBJ2-3|NA
TGTGCCAGCAGTTTCGACAGGGGAGGGAGCACAGATACGCAGTATTTT
CASSFDRGGSTDTQYF
>NA|17|TRBV27|TRBJ1-1|NA
TGTGCCAGCAGTTTTCGGCATCTGATTGGGGTGAACACTGAAGCTTTCTTT
CASSFRHLIGVNTEAFF
>NA|13|TRBV4-3|TRBJ1-4|NA
TGCGCCAGCAGCCAACCTCCGGGACAAGGACTGTTTTTT
CASSQPPGQGLFF
>NA|16|TRBV19|TRBJ2-7|TRBD1
TGTGCCAGTAGGCCATCTTGGGGACAGACAACCTACGAGCAGTACTTC
CASRPSWGQTTYEQYF
>NA|16|TRBV28|TRBJ2-7|NA
TGTGCCAGCAGTTTAACGGCCTACCAACCTTCTTACGAGCAGTACTTC
CASSLTAYQPSYEQYF
>NA|12|TRBV7-9|TRBJ2-1|NA
TGTGCCAGCAGCTTCGGTTACAATGAGCAGTTCTTC
CASSFGYNEQFF
>NA|16|TRBV7-2|TRBJ2-1|NA
TGTGCCAGCAGCCCCACCCGGGATTTGTTCTTGGATGAGCAGTTCTTC
CASSPTRDLFLDEQFF
>NA|15|TRBV6-1|TRBJ2-7|NA
TGTGCCAGCAGAGGGTATAGCAGGAGCTCCTACGAGCAGTACTTC
CASRGYSRSSYEQYF
>few|13|TRBV4-1|TRBJ1-1|NA
TGCGCCAGCAACCACGGGGGTCCCACTGAAGCTTTCTTT
CASNHGGPTEAFF
>NA|14|TRBV7-8|TRBJ1-1|NA
TGTGCCAGCAGCGAGACAGACTGGAACACTGAAGCTTTCTTT
CASSETDWNTEAFF
>NA|15|TRBV27|TRBJ1-1|TRBD1
TGTGCCAGCAGTTTGGGAGGGGGCTGGAACACTGAAGCTTTCTTT
CASSLGGGWNTEAFF
>NA|18|TRBV14|TRBJ1-2|NA
TGTGCCAGCAGCCAAGAAGACCTACCAACCAAAGGGCCAATTGGCTACACCTTC
CASSQEDLPTKGPIGYTF
>NA|17|TRBV7-6|TRBJ2-6|NA
TGTGCCAGCAGCTTAGGACGGGCCCCCTCTGGGGCCAACGTCCTGACTTTC
CASSLGRAPSGANVLTF
>NA|14|TRBV19|TRBJ2-5|NA
TGTGCCTCCTCGGCCATGGGAGCCCAAGAGACCCAGTACTTC
CASSAMGAQETQYF
>NA|16|TRBV28|TRBJ2-3|NA
TGTGCCAGCAGTTTACCCCCGGGGGCTAGCACAGATACGCAGTATTTT
CASSLPPGASTDTQYF
>NA|13|TRBV25-1|TRBJ1-1|NA
TGTGCCAGCAGTCTTTGGGCAGCTCCAGAAGCTTTCTTT
CASSLWAAPEAFF
>NA|18|TRBV7-7|TRBJ2-5|TRBD2
TGTGCCAGCAGCTTAAGGACTAGCGGGAGGATGTACCAAGAGACCCAGTACTTC
CASSLRTSGRMYQETQYF
>NA|16|TRBV30|TRBJ1-2|TRBD1
TGTGCCTGGCTGTATGACCGGGACAGAATTAACTATGGCTACACCTTC
CAWLYDRDRINYGYTF
>NA|15|TRBV6-1|TRBJ2-1|TRBD1
TGTGCCAGCCGTCCGGCAGGGGGTTTTTACAATGAGCAGTTCTTC
CASRPAGGFYNEQFF
>NA|15|TRBV9|TRBJ2-2|NA
TGTGCCAGCAGCGTAGGACAGGATAACACCGGGGAGCTGTTTTTT
CASSVGQDNTGELFF
>NA|14|TRBV27|TRBJ2-3|TRBD2
TGTGCCAGCAGTTTGGAGCGGGAGTCAGATACGCAGTATTTT
CASSLERESDTQYF
>NA|14|TRBV7-9|TRBJ1-1|TRBD1
TGTGCCAGCAGCTTAGTAGGGACAGGTCCTGAAGCTTTCTTT
CASSLVGTGPEAFF
>NA|13|TRBV27|TRBJ2-7|TRBD1
TGTGCCAGCTGGGACAGGGGATCCTACGAGCAGTACTTC
CASWDRGSYEQYF
>NA|15|TRBV7-2|TRBJ2-7|TRBD2
TGTGCCAGCAGCTTACTGAGGACTAGCACTGCCGAGCAGTACTTC
CASSLLRTSTAEQYF
>NA|15|TRBV28|TRBJ2-3|NA
TGTGCCAGCAGTTTCTGGGCAGACAGCACAGATACGCAGTATTTT
CASSFWADSTDTQYF
>NA|15|TRBV27|TRBJ2-7|NA
TGTGCCAGCAGTTTTTCGGGCCTGCGACCCTACGAGCAGTACTTC
CASSFSGLRPYEQYF
>NA|16|TRBV6-4|TRBJ2-1|TRBD2
TGTGCCAGCAGTGATTTTAGACTAGCGGATGACGATGAGCAGTTCTTC
CASSDFRLADDDEQFF
>NA|15|TRBV27|TRBJ2-3|NA
TGTGCCAGCAGTTTAAATACCCAGGGAGCGGATACGCAGTATTTT
CASSLNTQGADTQYF
>NA|12|TRBV7-9|TRBJ2-5|NA
TGTGCCAGCAGCTTAGATTGGGAGACCCAGTACTTC
CASSLDWETQYF
>NA|10|TRBV29-1|TRBJ2-4|NA
TGCAGCGTTTGGAACAACATTCAGTACTTC
CSVWNNIQYF
>NA|14|TRBV7-9|TRBJ2-7|NA
TGTGCCAGCAGCCCCAGGAGTGACACGACGGAGCAGTACTTC
CASSPRSDTTEQYF
>NA|15|TRBV11-2|TRBJ2-5|TRBD1
TGTGCCAGCAGCTTAGCAGGGACAGCCCAAGAGACCCAGTACTTC
CASSLAGTAQETQYF
>NA|13|TRBV4-1|TRBJ1-1|NA
TGCGCCAGCAGCTATGGAAGAAACACTGAAGCTTTCTTT
CASSYGRNTEAFF
>NA|14|TRBV27|TRBJ2-7|TRBD1
TGTGCCAGCAGTGGGATGACAGGGAGCTACGAGCAGTACTTC
CASSGMTGSYEQYF